This T cell receptor (beta chain) was recovered during a study of molecular identifiers for immune sequencing clone quantification. Findings of the study overall: Shared barcodes on identical TCR molecules could underestimate the sizes of highly expanded clones.

This clonotype has more than one count but fewer than ten. Its antigen is not identified. Germline trimming cut 6 bases from V and 2 bases from J; bases unmatched to any gene: 4. The CDR3 is 13 amino acids. Looked up from germline, CDR1 is MNHEY and CDR2 is SMNVEV (reference sequence). The bulk TCR libraries were made with methods described before and with listed TCR primers. In TCRdb, the PCR reads were re-called with MiXCR into one record per CDR3 protein. The sample consists of more than 450,000 distinct CDR3 sequences, around a fifth of them appearing once. The sequenced sample consisted of naive CD8+ T cells from blood, with Jurkat cell RNA spiked in. Regarding subset: FACS-sorted CD8+CD4-CCR7+CD45RA+ naive T cells. J is TRBJ2-7 and V is TRBV27; 7 bases line up with TRBD1. The clonotype was recovered from a human donor in good health. Some libraries in this study had Jurkat cell RNA spiked in. The CDR3 spells CASSKTGAYEQYF. The CDR3, as DNA: TGTGCCAGCAGCAAAACAGGGGCCTACGAGCAGTACTTC.